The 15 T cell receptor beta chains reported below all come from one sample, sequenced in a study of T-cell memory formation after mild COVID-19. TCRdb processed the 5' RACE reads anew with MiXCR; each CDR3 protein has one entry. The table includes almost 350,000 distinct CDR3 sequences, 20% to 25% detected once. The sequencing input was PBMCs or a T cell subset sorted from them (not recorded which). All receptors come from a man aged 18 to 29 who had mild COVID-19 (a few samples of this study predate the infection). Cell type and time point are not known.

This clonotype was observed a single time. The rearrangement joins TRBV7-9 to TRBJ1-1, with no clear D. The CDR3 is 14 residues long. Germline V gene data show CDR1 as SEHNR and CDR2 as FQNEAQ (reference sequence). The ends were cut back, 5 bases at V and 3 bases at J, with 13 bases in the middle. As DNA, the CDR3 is TGTGCCAGCAGCAGTCGGATGGGCGACACTGAAGCTTTCTTT. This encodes CASSSRMGDTEAFF. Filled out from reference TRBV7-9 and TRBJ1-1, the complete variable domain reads DTGVSQNPRHKITKRGQNVTFRCDPISEHNRLYWYRQTLGQGPEFLTYFQNEAQLEKSRLLSDRFSAERPKGSFSTLEIQRTEQGDSAMYLCASSSRMGDTEAFFGQGTRLTVV.

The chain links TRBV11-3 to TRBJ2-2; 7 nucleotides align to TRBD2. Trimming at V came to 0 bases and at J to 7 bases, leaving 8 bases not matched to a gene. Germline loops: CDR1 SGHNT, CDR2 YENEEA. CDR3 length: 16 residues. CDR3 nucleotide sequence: TGTGCCAGCAGCTTAGATCCAGCGGGATTCGGCGGGGAGCTGTTTTTT. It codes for CASSLDPAGFGGELFF.

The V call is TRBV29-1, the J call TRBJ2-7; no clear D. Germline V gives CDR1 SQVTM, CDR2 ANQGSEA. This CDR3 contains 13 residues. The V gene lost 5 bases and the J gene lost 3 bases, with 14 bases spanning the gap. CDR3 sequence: CSVCPVARYEQYF. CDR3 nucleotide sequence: TGCAGCGTTTGCCCGGTTGCACGCTACGAGCAGTACTTC.

CDR3: CASSSTWEQFF. The DNA for the CDR3 is TGTGCCAGCAGCTCTACATGGGAGCAGTTCTTC. The V gene is TRBV7-9, the J gene TRBJ2-1, with D hard to call. The CDR3 has 11 residues. Germline CDR1 and CDR2: SEHNR and FQNEAQ (reference sequence). Trimming removed 4 bases from V and 10 bases from J, with 8 bases in between.

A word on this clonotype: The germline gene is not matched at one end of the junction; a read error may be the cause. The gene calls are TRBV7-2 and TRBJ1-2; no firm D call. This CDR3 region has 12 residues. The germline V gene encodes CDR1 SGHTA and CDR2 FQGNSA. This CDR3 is CDSSPTLRGYTF. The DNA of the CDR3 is TGTGACAGCAGCCCCACGCTGCGTGGCTACACCTTC. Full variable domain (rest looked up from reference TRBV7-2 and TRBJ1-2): GAGVSQSPSNKVTEKGKDVELRCDPISGHTALYWYRQSLGQGLEFLIYFQGNSAPDKSGLPSDRFSAERTGGSVSTLTIQRTQQEDSAVYLCDSSPTLRGYTFGSGTRLTVV.

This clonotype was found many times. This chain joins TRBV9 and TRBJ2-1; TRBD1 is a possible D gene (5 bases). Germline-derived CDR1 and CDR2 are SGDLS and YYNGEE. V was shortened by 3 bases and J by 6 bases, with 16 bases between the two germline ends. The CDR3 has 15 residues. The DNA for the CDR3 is TGTGCCAGCAGCGCTGGGGCACAACCGGTCAATGAGCAGTTCTTC. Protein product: CASSAGAQPVNEQFF.

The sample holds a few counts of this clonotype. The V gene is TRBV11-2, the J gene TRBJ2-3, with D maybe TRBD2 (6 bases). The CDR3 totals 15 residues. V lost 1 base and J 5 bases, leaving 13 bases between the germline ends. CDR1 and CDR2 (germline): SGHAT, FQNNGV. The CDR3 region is CASSLVGSGGDTQYF. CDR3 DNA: TGTGCCAGCAGCTTAGTTGGTAGCGGAGGAGATACGCAGTATTTT.

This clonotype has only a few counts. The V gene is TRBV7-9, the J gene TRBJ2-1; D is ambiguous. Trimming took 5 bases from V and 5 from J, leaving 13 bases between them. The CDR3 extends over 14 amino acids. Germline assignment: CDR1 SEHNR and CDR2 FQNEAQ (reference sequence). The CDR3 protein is CASSPQAANNEQFF. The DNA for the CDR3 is TGTGCCAGCAGCCCCCAGGCGGCCAACAATGAGCAGTTCTTC. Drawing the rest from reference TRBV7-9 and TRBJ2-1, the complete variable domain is DTGVSQNPRHKITKRGQNVTFRCDPISEHNRLYWYRQTLGQGPEFLTYFQNEAQLEKSRLLSDRFSAERPKGSFSTLEIQRTEQGDSAMYLCASSPQAANNEQFFGPGTRLTVL.

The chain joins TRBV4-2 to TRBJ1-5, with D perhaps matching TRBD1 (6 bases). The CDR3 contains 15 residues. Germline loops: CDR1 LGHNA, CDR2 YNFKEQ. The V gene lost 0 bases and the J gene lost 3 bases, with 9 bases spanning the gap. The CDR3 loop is CASSQDQGFNQPQHF. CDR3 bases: TGTGCCAGCAGCCAAGACCAGGGGTTCAATCAGCCCCAGCATTTT.

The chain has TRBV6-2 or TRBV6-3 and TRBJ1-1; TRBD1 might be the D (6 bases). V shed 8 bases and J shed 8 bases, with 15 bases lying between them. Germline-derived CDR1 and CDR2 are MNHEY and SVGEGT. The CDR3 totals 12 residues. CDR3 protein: CASGNPGTEAFF. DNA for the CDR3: TGTGCCAGCGGTAACCCCGGGACAGAAGCTTTCTTT.

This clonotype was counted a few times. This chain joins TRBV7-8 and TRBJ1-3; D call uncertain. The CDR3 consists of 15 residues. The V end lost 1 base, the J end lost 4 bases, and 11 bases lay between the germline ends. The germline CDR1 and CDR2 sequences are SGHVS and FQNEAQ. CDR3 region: CASSLVEMAGNTIYF. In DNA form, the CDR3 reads TGTGCCAGCAGCTTAGTCGAGATGGCGGGAAACACCATATATTTT. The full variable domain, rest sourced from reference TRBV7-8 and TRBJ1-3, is GAGVSQSPRYKVAKRGQDVALRCDPISGHVSLFWYQQALGQGPEFLTYFQNEAQLDKSGLPSDRFFAERPEGSVSTLKIQRTQQEDSAVYLCASSLVEMAGNTIYFGEGSWLTVV.

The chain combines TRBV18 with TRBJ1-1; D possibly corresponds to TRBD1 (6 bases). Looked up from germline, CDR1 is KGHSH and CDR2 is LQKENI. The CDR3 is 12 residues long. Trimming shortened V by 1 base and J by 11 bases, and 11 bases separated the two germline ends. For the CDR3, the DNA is TGTGCCAGCTCACCACGGCAGGGGTTGGCTTTCTTT. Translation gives CASSPRQGLAFF.

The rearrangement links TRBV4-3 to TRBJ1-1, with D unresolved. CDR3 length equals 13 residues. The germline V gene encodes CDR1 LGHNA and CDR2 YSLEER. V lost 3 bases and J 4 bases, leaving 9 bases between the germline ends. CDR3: CASSQRSGTEAFF. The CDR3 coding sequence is TGCGCCAGCAGCCAGAGGTCGGGCACTGAAGCTTTCTTT.

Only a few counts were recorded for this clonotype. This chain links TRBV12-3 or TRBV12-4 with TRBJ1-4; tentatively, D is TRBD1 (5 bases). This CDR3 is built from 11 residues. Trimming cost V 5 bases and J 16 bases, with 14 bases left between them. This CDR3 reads CASSLGAGAFF. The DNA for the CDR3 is TGTGCCAGCAGTCTTGGGGCCGGCGCGTTTTTT.

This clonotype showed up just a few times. The CDR3 coding sequence is TGCGCCAGCAGCTTGGCCCCCGATATTGGCACAGATACGCAGTATTTT. Its protein product is CASSLAPDIGTDTQYF. This chain joins TRBV5-1 and TRBJ2-3, with no clear D. The CDR3 runs 16 residues. V shed 0 bases and J shed 1 base, with 12 bases lying between them. In germline, CDR1 is SGHRS, CDR2 YFSETQ.